This T cell receptor (beta chain) comes out of a study of cytomegalovirus exposure and HLA in healthy donors. Study observations and caveats: According to a later analysis, donors in an Asian-associated ancestry cluster reportedly had fewer N-insertions than the roughly 670-donor mean.

CDR3 length: 17 residues. V was pared by 3 bases and J by 6 bases, with 12 bases of the junction left unmatched. Germline loops: CDR1 MGHDK, CDR2 SYGVNS. A note on this clone: The antigen remains unidentified.

PCR primers comprised 60 Vbeta and 13 Jbeta primers. The method was immunoSEQ multiplex PCR; TCRdb's version includes in-frame clones alone and lacks a portion of them. This table has approximately 140,000 clones, 70% to 80% appearing once. This TCR came from a human donor in good health. What was sequenced was PBMCs. This sequence joins TRBV25-1 and TRBJ2-1; 9 bases agree with TRBD2. The CDR3 sequence: CASSDKLSGRSLNEQFF. DNA of the CDR3: TGTGCCAGCAGTGACAAGTTAAGCGGGAGGTCTCTCAATGAGCAGTTCTTC.